The sequence of this T cell receptor beta chain was determined in a study of T cell responses to AZD1222 COVID-19 vaccine. Study summary: Second doses were pooled across both intervals (about 4 or about 12 weeks).

Using immunoSEQ multiplex PCR, the repertoire was profiled, and TCRdb retains in-frame clones only, with some absent. The table records some 150,000 clones, about 91% of them present only once. As to this clone: Its target is not known.

Study outcomes and limitations: The peak T cell response came first, and repertoires were sampled only after it.

The CDR3 has 17 residues. The V end was cut by 4 bases, the J end by 5 bases, with 24 bases between. CDR1 and CDR2 (germline): MDHEN, SYDVKM. The chain has TRBV28 and TRBJ2-7, with D perhaps TRBD1 (6 bases). The clonotype originates from an adult in good health. This sample comprised peripheral blood, obtained on day 0 of AZD1222 vaccination. The CDR3 region has the DNA TGTGCCAGCAGTTCGCGCTTCTCAGGGCCCAGGGGAGACGAGCAGTACTTC. Translating gives CASSSRFSGPRGDEQYF.